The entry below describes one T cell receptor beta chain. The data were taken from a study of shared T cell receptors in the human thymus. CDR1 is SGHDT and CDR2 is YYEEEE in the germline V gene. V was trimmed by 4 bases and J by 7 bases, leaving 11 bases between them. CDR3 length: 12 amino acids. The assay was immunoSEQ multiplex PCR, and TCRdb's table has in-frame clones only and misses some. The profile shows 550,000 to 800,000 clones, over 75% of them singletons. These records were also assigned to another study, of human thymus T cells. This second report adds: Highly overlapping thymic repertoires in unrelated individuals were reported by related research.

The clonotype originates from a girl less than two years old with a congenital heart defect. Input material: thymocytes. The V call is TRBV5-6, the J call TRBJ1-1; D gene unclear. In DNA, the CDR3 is TGTGCCAGCAGCCCGGGTGGCATTGAAGCTTTCTTT. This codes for CASSPGGIEAFF.